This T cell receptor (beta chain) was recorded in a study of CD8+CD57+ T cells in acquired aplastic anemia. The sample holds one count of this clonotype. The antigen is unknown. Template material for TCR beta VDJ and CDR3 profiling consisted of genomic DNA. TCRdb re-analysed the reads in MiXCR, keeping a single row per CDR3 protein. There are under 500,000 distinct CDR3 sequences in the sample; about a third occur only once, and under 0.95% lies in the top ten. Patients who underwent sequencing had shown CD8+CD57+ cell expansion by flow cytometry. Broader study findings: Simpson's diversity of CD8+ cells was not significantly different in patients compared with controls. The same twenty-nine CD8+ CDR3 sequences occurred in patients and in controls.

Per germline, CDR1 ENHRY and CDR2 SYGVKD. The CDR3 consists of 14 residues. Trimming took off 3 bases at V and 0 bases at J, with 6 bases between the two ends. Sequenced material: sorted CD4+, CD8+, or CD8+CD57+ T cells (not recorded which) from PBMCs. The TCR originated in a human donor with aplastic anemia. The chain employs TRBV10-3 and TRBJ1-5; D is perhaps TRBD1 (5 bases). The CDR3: CAISEGDSNQPQHF. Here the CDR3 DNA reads TGTGCCATCAGTGAAGGGGATAGCAATCAGCCCCAGCATTTT.